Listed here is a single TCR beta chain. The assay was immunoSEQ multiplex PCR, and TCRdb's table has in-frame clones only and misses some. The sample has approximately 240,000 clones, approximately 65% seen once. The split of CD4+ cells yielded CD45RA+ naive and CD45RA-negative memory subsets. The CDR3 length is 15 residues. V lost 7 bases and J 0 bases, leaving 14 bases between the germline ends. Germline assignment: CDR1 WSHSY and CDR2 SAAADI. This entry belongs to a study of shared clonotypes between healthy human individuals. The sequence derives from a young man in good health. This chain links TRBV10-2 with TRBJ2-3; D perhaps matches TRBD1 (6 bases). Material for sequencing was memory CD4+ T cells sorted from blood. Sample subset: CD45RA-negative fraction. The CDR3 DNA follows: TGCGCCAGCACCCTGACAGGATCTAGCACAGATACGCAGTATTTT. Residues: CASTLTGSSTDTQYF.